Listed below are T cell receptor beta chains from one sample, sequenced in a study of read filtering for tumor transcriptome and immune sequencing. TCRdb redid the calling of the reads with MiXCR, one entry per CDR3 protein. Among 90,000 or so distinct CDR3 sequences listed, about 22% were seen once. Sequenced: a population of CD138-negative cells sorted from bone marrow. Receptors were obtained from a donor older than 35 with multiple myeloma. The CDR3 runs from the conserved cysteine through the conserved F or W. Each record gives: D gene, CDR3 length, J gene, V gene, clone size, CDR3 DNA, CDR3 protein. D genes are given only for firm matches. Expanded clones are given a class, and other clones once, few, many or no size at all.

. 15 TRBJ1-1 TRBV27 . TGTGCCAGCAGTTCCCTACAGGGATTAGGCACTGAAGCTTTCTTT CASSSLQGLGTEAFF
. 14 TRBJ2-5 TRBV7-8 few TGTGCCAGCAGCTACCTTAGGGGGGGTGAGACCCAGTACTTC CASSYLRGGETQYF
TRBD1 13 TRBJ1-1 TRBV29-1 many TGCAGCGTTGATGACAGGGGGAGTACTGAAGCTTTCTTT CSVDDRGSTEAFF
. 13 TRBJ1-1 TRBV5-1 many TGCGCCAGCAGCGCCGGGTCGCCCACTGAAGCTTTCTTT CASSAGSPTEAFF
. 11 TRBJ1-1 TRBV20-1 many TGCAGGCTGGCGGGGAACACTGAAGCTTTCTTT CRLAGNTEAFF
. 13 TRBJ2-2 TRBV27 . TGTGCCAGCAGTTTGGCCTTCACCGGGGAGCTGTTTTTT CASSLAFTGELFF
. 16 TRBJ1-5 TRBV28 many TGTGCCAGCAGTATCACGGACAGAATAATCAATCAGCCCCAGCATTTT CASSITDRIINQPQHF
. 13 TRBJ1-1 TRBV20-1 many TGCAGTGCTAGAAATCCCAGGGGCGCTGAAGCTTTCTTT CSARNPRGAEAFF
TRBD1 17 TRBJ2-7 TRBV19 few TGTGCCAGTAGTCCTAACCCGCACGGGACAGGCCGCTACGAGCAGTACTTC CASSPNPHGTGRYEQYF
. 13 TRBJ1-1 TRBV29-1 many TGCAGCGTCCAGAGGGGGTCCAACACTGAAGCTTTCTTT CSVQRGSNTEAFF
. 16 TRBJ2-7 TRBV5-1 many TGCGCCAGCAGCTTGGGGGCGCTAGCGAGCTCGGGCGAGCAGTACTTC CASSLGALASSGEQYF
TRBD1 16 TRBJ1-5 TRBV7-8 few TGTGCCAGCAGCTTAGCGCGCACAGGGGTGGGTCAGCCCCAGCATTTT CASSLARTGVGQPQHF
TRBD1 17 TRBJ2-1 TRBV2 many TGTGCCAGCTTGCGGCAGGGGGCAAGGTTGTCAAACAATGAGCAGTTCTTC CASLRQGARLSNNEQFF
. 14 TRBJ2-2 TRBV2 many TGTGCCAGCAGGGTCCGGGGGTTCCCCGGGGAGCTGTTTTTT CASRVRGFPGELFF
. 15 TRBJ2-1 TRBV28 many TGTGCCAGCAGTTTTCCAGGAGGCTCCTACAATGAGCAGTTCTTC CASSFPGGSYNEQFF
. 14 TRBJ1-5 TRBV3-1 few TGTGCCAGCAGCCAAGAGGGTGGGAGTCAGCCCCAGCATTTT CASSQEGGSQPQHF